This TCR beta chain was identified in a study of response to subunit inactivated influenza vaccine. V lost 0 bases to trimming and J lost 6 bases, with 15 bases between them. The germline V gene has CDR1 SGHAT and CDR2 FQNNGV. The CDR3 extends over 15 amino acids. Via MiXCR, TCRdb re-called the RT-PCR reads, giving one row per CDR3 protein. This sample has fewer than 550,000 distinct CDR3 sequences; approximately 24% occur once, and the top ten carry 1.9%. The sequences come from CD4+ T cells sorted from PBMCs, collected around 5 days after vaccination. This sequence joins TRBV11-2 and TRBJ2-7; D is perhaps TRBD1 (6 bases). This sequence originates from a man aged 50-60 years who received an inactivated influenza vaccine. This chain's CDR3 is CASSLDGGQFAEQYF. As DNA, the CDR3 is TGTGCCAGCAGCTTAGACGGTGGACAGTTCGCCGAGCAGTACTTC.